This TCR beta chain was identified in a study of blood T cell repertoires in COVID-19. The CDR3 is 14 amino acids. Germline CDR1 and CDR2: WSHSY and SAAADI. Trimming shortened V by 7 bases and J by 0 bases, and 9 bases separated the two germline ends. A Seattle source enrolled patients during active infection and followed them longitudinally. Only in-frame clones appear in the TCRdb table, and some are missing; sequencing was by immunoSEQ multiplex PCR. The data show over 150,000 clones, roughly 93% seen once. This clone was seen only once. Sequences were obtained from peripheral blood. J is TRBJ2-2 and V is TRBV10-2, with D perhaps TRBD2 (6 bases). The receptor was derived from a young man with COVID-19, enrolled during active disease. The CDR3 reads CASKGLSNTGELFF. The CDR3 DNA reads TGCGCCAGCAAGGGACTCTCGAACACCGGGGAGCTGTTTTTT.